The clone carrying this T cell receptor (beta chain) was found a few times. Its antigen is as yet unknown. The CDR3 consists of 15 residues. The germline gives CDR1 SGHTA, CDR2 FQGNSA. V lost 4 bases, J lost 3 bases, and 13 bases lay in between. This sample is drawn from a study of T cell responses to AZD1222 COVID-19 vaccine. Study-level results: Clonal diversity was possibly underestimated, and white British individuals and females predominated among donors. Just 5 or 6 AZD1222 recipients tested seropositive at baseline. Spike-specific TCR breadth and depth rose after two AZD1222 doses.

Produced via immunoSEQ multiplex PCR; TCRdb's table is partial and in-frame only. The profile covers around 150,000 clones, with approximately 89% appearing a single time and under 1.5% taken by the ten largest. The TCR sequence derives from an adult who received the AZD1222 COVID-19 vaccine. The V and J genes are TRBV7-2 and TRBJ1-5; D not resolved. Sample: peripheral blood, taken 28 days after the second AZD1222 dose. The CDR3 sequence: CASSSQEGHNQPQHF. The CDR3 nucleotides read TGTGCCAGCAGCTCCCAAGAAGGCCACAATCAGCCCCAGCATTTT.